Below, one TCR beta chain is given with its context. This sample was taken from a study of cytomegalovirus exposure and HLA in healthy donors. Germline V CDR1 and CDR2: SNHLY, FYNNEI. The trim removed 4 bases at V and 7 bases at J, leaving 8 bases unmatched. The CDR3 spans 14 residues. Sequencing was performed with immunoSEQ multiplex PCR; in TCRdb, only in-frame clones are kept and a portion is missing. The data hold about 240,000 clones, with approximately 87% observed a single time. The donors were part of the roughly 120-subject validation cohort, which stood apart from the 666-subject first cohort.

This rearrangement joins TRBV2 to TRBJ2-3; 7 bases are a match to TRBD1. The sample taken for sequencing was PBMCs. This clonotype was obtained from a man between 18 and 29 years old in good health and CMV-seronegative. CDR3 nucleotide sequence: TGTGCCAGCAGTGGGGGGACAGCCTATTATACGCAGTATTTT. This sequence encodes CASSGGTAYYTQYF.